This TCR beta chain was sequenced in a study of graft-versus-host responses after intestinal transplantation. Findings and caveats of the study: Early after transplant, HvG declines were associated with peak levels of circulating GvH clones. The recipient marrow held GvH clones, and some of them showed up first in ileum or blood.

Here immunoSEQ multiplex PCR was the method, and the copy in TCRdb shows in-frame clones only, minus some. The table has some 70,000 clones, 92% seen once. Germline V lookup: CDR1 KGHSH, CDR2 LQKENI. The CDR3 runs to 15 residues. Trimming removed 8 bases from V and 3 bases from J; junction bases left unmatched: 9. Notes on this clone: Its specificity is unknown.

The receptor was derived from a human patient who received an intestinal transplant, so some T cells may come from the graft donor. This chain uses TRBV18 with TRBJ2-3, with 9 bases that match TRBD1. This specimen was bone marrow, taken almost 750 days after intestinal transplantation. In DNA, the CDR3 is TGTGCCAGCGGGCTGACCGGGACAGGGACAGATACGCAGTATTTT. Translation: CASGLTGTGTDTQYF.